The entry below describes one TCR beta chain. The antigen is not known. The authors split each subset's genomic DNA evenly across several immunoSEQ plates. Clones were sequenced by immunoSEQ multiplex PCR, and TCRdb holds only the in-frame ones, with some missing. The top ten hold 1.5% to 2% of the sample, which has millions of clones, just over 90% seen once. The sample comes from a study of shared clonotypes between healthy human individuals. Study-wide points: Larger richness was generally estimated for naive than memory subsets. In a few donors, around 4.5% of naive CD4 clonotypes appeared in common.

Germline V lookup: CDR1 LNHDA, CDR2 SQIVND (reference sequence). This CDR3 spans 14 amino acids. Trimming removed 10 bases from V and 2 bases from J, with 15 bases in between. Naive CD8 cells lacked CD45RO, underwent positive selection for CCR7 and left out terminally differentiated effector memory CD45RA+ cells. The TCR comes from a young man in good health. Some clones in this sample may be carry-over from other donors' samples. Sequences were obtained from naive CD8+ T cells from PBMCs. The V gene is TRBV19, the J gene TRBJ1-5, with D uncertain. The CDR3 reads CATQDLWGNQPQHF. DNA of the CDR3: TGTGCCACCCAGGACCTCTGGGGCAATCAGCCCCAGCATTTT.